The 29 T cell receptor beta chains reported below all come from one sample, sequenced in a study of OX40 agonist ivuxolimab in advanced cancers. Here immunoSEQ multiplex PCR was the method, and the copy in TCRdb shows in-frame clones only, minus some. In the table there are tens of thousands of clones, about 88% of which are singletons. Material: CD4+ or CD8+ T cells sorted from blood, obtained in a trial of the OX40 agonist ivuxolimab. The receptors here all came from an adult with an advanced solid tumor such as melanoma, head and neck, liver or kidney cancer.

This clone was detected a few times. The J gene is TRBJ2-7, the V gene TRBV2; D not resolved. The germline V gene encodes CDR1 SNHLY and CDR2 FYNNEI. The CDR3 runs 12 residues. V gave up 4 bases and J gave up 6 bases, with 10 bases separating them. CDR3 sequence (DNA): TGTGCCAGCAGTGGGATAATGAGCGAGCAGTACTTC. Translated: CASSGIMSEQYF.

The genes are TRBV29-1 and TRBJ1-2; D call uncertain. The germline V and J ends were trimmed by 3 bases and 0 bases, with 8 bases remaining between them. The germline V gene has CDR1 SQVTM and CDR2 ANQGSEA. There are 13 residues in the CDR3. The CDR3 DNA sequence: TGCAGCGTTGATACGGTCTCTAACTATGGCTACACCTTC. It yields the protein CSVDTVSNYGYTF.

This chain connects TRBV27 to TRBJ1-2, with 7 bases aligning to TRBD1. V dropped 2 bases and J dropped 4; count of bases not matched to a gene: 4. Germline V gene sequence: CDR1 MNHEY, CDR2 SMNVEV (reference sequence). CDR3 length equals 14 residues. The CDR3 region has the DNA TGTGCCAGCAGTTTACAGGGGGGTACCTATGGCTACACCTTC. As protein: CASSLQGGTYGYTF.

V gene TRBV4-1 combines with J gene TRBJ2-5, with a tentative D call TRBD2 (5 bases). The CDR3 runs to 17 residues. Germline V lookup: CDR1 MGHRA, CDR2 YSYEKL. V lost 1 base, J lost 0 bases, and 15 bases lay in between. The CDR3 DNA sequence: TGCGCCAGCAGCCAAGGGCGGGTGGCGGCTTACCAAGAGACCCAGTACTTC. It yields the protein CASSQGRVAAYQETQYF.

This clone was found a few times. CDR3 in amino acids: CASSPRGLYQPQHF. The CDR3, as DNA: TGTGCCAGCAGTCCCCGGGGCCTCTATCAGCCCCAGCATTTT. J is TRBJ1-5 and V is TRBV6-1, with D tentatively TRBD1 (5 bases). CDR3 size: 14 residues. The germline gives CDR1 MNHNS, CDR2 SASEGT. The germline V and J ends were trimmed by 5 bases and 5 bases, with 13 bases remaining between them.

The rearrangement links TRBV5-4 to TRBJ2-2, with TRBD1 matching over 10 bases. The V gene end was trimmed by 2 bases and the J gene end by 7 bases; junction bases not matched to a gene: 5. Germline CDR1 SGHNT, CDR2 YYREEE (reference sequence). The CDR3 has 15 amino acids. Here the CDR3 reads CASSLGGTGDGELFF. The CDR3 DNA follows: TGTGCCAGCAGCTTAGGCGGGACAGGGGACGGGGAGCTGTTTTTT.

The chain recombines TRBV6-5 with TRBJ1-1, with D hard to call. The CDR3 spans 13 residues. The germline V gene has CDR1 MNHEY and CDR2 SVGAGI. The ends were cut back, 7 bases at V and 4 bases at J, with 13 bases in the middle. CDR3 DNA: TGTGCCAGCACCGGTAGTCGATTCACTGAAGCTTTCTTT. Amino acid sequence: CASTGSRFTEAFF.

The V and J genes are TRBV9 and TRBJ1-1; D may be TRBD1 (5 bases). CDR1 is SGDLS and CDR2 is YYNGEE in the germline V gene. The CDR3 is 16 amino acids. V was shortened by 3 bases and J by 0 bases, with 15 bases between the two germline ends. The CDR3 nucleotides read TGTGCCAGCAGCGGAGAAGAGGGACTCCTGAACACTGAAGCTTTCTTT. Residues: CASSGEEGLLNTEAFF. The full variable domain, with the rest looked up from reference TRBV9 and TRBJ1-1, is DSGVTQTPKHLITATGQRVTLRCSPRSGDLSVYWYQQSLDQGLQFLIQYYNGEERAKGNILERFSAQQFPDLHSELNLSSLELGDSALYFCASSGEEGLLNTEAFFGQGTRLTVV.

This sequence joins TRBV9 and TRBJ2-7; maybe TRBD1 (6 bases). The CDR3 has 16 residues. Germline values: CDR1 SGDLS, CDR2 YYNGEE. Trimming stripped 3 bases from V and 1 base from J, with 17 bases between. CDR3 sequence (DNA): TGTGCCAGCAGCGCCGCACAGGGAGAAGGGTCCTACGAGCAGTACTTC. It is translated as CASSAAQGEGSYEQYF.

V and J are TRBV9 and TRBJ2-3; 9 positions match TRBD2. The CDR3 spans 15 residues. The V segment lost 5 bases and the J segment 6 bases; nucleotides outside the gene matches: 10. CDR1 SGDLS and CDR2 YYNGEE come from the germline V gene. CDR3 bases: TGTGCCAGCAGAGCCGGGACTAGCAGCCTCGATACGCAGTATTTT. This sequence encodes CASRAGTSSLDTQYF.

This clone was seen a single time. The chain uses TRBV27 and TRBJ1-2; D is perhaps TRBD1 (6 bases). V lost 8 bases and J 8 bases, leaving 24 bases between the germline ends. This CDR3 is 15 amino acids long. Per germline, CDR1 MNHEY and CDR2 SMNVEV (reference sequence). CDR3 in amino acids: CASSPDRRYWGGYTF. CDR3 DNA: TGTGCCAGCTCCCCTGACAGGCGTTATTGGGGAGGCTACACCTTC.

The chain recombines TRBV4-3 with TRBJ2-3; tentative D call: TRBD2 (6 bases). The germline V and J ends were trimmed by 1 base and 4 bases, with 9 bases remaining between them. Germline loops: CDR1 LGHNA, CDR2 YSLEER. The CDR3 runs 14 residues. In DNA form, the CDR3 reads TGCGCCAGCAGCCAAGGACTAGGGTCAGATACGCAGTATTTT. Its translation: CASSQGLGSDTQYF.

J is TRBJ2-7 and V is TRBV5-1, with 11 nucleotides matching TRBD2. CDR3 length equals 15 residues. V trimming: 2 bases; J trimming: 4 bases; junction bases outside the gene matches: 5. CDR1 is SGHRS, CDR2 YFSETQ, per germline. The CDR3 DNA sequence: TGCGCCAGCAGCTTAACCGGGACTAGCGGTTACGAGCAGTACTTC. This translates into CASSLTGTSGYEQYF.

This clone was counted once. The rearrangement joins TRBV14 to TRBJ2-3; no clear D. The CDR3 is 13 residues long. Trimming took 4 bases from V and 6 from J, leaving 11 bases between them. Germline loops: CDR1 SGHDN, CDR2 FVKESK. CDR3 amino acids: CASSPLPRDTQYF. In DNA, the CDR3 is TGTGCCAGCAGCCCCCTACCGAGGGATACGCAGTATTTT.

The chain employs TRBV27 and TRBJ1-2, with TRBD1 matching 11 bases. The V gene end was trimmed by 8 bases and the J gene end by 8 bases; junction bases not matched to a gene: 16. CDR1 is MNHEY, CDR2 SMNVEV, per germline (reference sequence). The CDR3 runs to 16 residues. The CDR3 spells CASLPLPGTGGGGYTF. CDR3 bases: TGTGCCAGCTTACCACTTCCCGGGACAGGGGGAGGAGGCTACACCTTC.

In DNA, the CDR3 is TGTGCCAGCAGCTTGGGTGTGGCAGGGGAAGCTTTCTTT. Protein sequence: CASSLGVAGEAFF. This chain uses TRBV13 with TRBJ1-1, with TRBD1 as a possible D gene (5 bases). The CDR3 sequence is 13 residues long. V lost 3 bases, J lost 8 bases, and 13 bases lay in between. The germline V gene encodes CDR1 PRHDT and CDR2 FYEKMQ (reference sequence).

V gene TRBV13 combines with J gene TRBJ2-7; 13 nucleotides line up with TRBD2. Germline V CDR1 and CDR2: PRHDT, FYEKMQ (reference sequence). The CDR3 totals 16 residues. V trimming: 1 base; J trimming: 4 bases; junction bases outside the gene matches: 4. The CDR3 bases are TGTGCCAGCAGCTTAGCCACTAGCGGGAGGGCTTACGAGCAGTACTTC. Its protein product is CASSLATSGRAYEQYF.

The chain carries TRBV9 and TRBJ1-1; D not resolved. CDR3 length: 13 amino acids. The V end was cut by 3 bases, the J end by 4 bases, with 10 bases between. Germline V gene sequence: CDR1 SGDLS, CDR2 YYNGEE. The CDR3 sequence is CASSEGMVTEAFF. DNA of the CDR3: TGTGCCAGCAGCGAAGGGATGGTCACTGAAGCTTTCTTT.

This chain joins TRBV27 and TRBJ1-4, with TRBD1 matching 7 bases. Germline CDR1 MNHEY, CDR2 SMNVEV (reference sequence). This CDR3 is built from 14 residues. V lost 6 bases, J lost 8 bases, and 9 bases stayed unmatched. The CDR3 here is CASSDRAPVEKLFF. The CDR3 DNA reads TGTGCCAGCAGCGACAGGGCCCCCGTGGAAAAACTGTTTTTT.

This clone is medium-sized within its sample. Different DNA sequences within this sample yield the same CDR3. The J gene is TRBJ2-7, the V gene TRBV7-6, with TRBD2 as a possible D gene (6 bases). The CDR3 spans 14 residues. CDR1 is SGHVS and CDR2 is FNYEAQ in the germline V gene. V lost 1 base and J 1 base, leaving 8 bases between the germline ends. The CDR3 region is CASSLEEGSYEQYF. DNA for the CDR3: TGTGCCAGCAGCTTAGAGGAGGGGTCCTACGAGCAGTACTTC.

The chain couples TRBV27 to TRBJ1-2; the D gene is possibly TRBD1 (6 bases). In germline, CDR1 is MNHEY, CDR2 SMNVEV (reference sequence). This CDR3 spans 13 amino acids. Trimming left V 8 bases short and J 6 bases short, with 16 bases between. In DNA, the CDR3 is TGTGCCAGCGCCCAGGGGCTTCGGGATGGCTACACCTTC. Protein product: CASAQGLRDGYTF.

A note on this clone: A junction end diverges from the germline sequence, so it may reflect a read error. The chain joins TRBV7-7 to TRBJ2-5, with unresolved D. The CDR3 runs 14 residues. Germline V gene sequence: CDR1 SSHAT, CDR2 FNYEAQ (reference sequence). DNA of the CDR3: TGTGCTAGCAGCTTAGGGTCTGACCAAGAGACCCAGTACTTC. It specifies CASSLGSDQETQYF.

V gene TRBV7-8 combines with J gene TRBJ2-1, with 16 positions matching TRBD2. Germline V CDR1 and CDR2: SGHVS, FQNEAQ. Trimming cost V 4 bases and J 0 bases; bases outside gene matches: 6. The CDR3 extends over 19 amino acids. CDR3 coding DNA: TGTGCCAGCAGCTCAGGGACTAGCGGGAGGGATAGCTCCTACAATGAGCAGTTCTTC. It specifies CASSSGTSGRDSSYNEQFF.

This chain joins TRBV7-6 and TRBJ2-7; D is possibly TRBD1 or TRBD2 (5 bases each). Trimming cost V 5 bases and J 3 bases, with 14 bases left between them. CDR1 and CDR2 from the germline V gene are SGHVS and FNYEAQ. The CDR3 sequence is 14 residues long. CDR3 nucleotide sequence: TGTGCCAGCAGCCGGGACGGAGGCTTCTACGAGCAGTACTTC. This encodes CASSRDGGFYEQYF.

The chain recombines TRBV11-2 with TRBJ2-1; D might be TRBD2 (6 bases). Trimming stripped 6 bases from V and 10 bases from J, with 22 bases between. Germline V gives CDR1 SGHAT, CDR2 FQNNGV. This CDR3 is 15 amino acids long. The CDR3 protein is CASRSSGGLFGEQFF. The CDR3, as DNA: TGTGCCAGCAGATCCAGTGGAGGGCTATTCGGGGAGCAGTTCTTC.

V gene TRBV27 combines with J gene TRBJ1-1, with D tentatively TRBD1 (5 bases). CDR3 length equals 13 residues. V was shortened by 1 base and J by 8 bases, with 11 bases between the two germline ends. Germline V CDR1 and CDR2: MNHEY, SMNVEV (reference sequence). The CDR3 nucleotides are TGTGCCAGCAGTTTATGGCTACAGGAGGAAGCTTTCTTT. Translating gives CASSLWLQEEAFF.

This chain connects TRBV6-6 to TRBJ1-3; D may be TRBD1 (6 bases). Germline values: CDR1 MNHNY, CDR2 SVGAGI (reference sequence). The CDR3 runs to 16 residues. With 0 bases removed from V and 0 bases from J, the gap between germline ends came to 9 bases. CDR3 sequence reads: CASSYSTGFSGNTIYF. CDR3 DNA: TGTGCCAGCAGTTACTCGACAGGTTTCTCTGGAAACACCATATATTTT.

This clone was counted a few times. The chain links TRBV20-1 to TRBJ1-1; unclear D gene. V lost 5 bases and J lost 1, with 5 bases in between. The V gene's germline CDR1 is DFQATT and CDR2 SNEGSKA (reference sequence). This CDR3 has 11 amino acids. In DNA form, the CDR3 reads TGCAGTGCTCGGAGGAACACTGAAGCTTTCTTT. Translation: CSARRNTEAFF.

In this sample, this clone turned up once. This chain joins TRBV18 and TRBJ2-5, with TRBD1 matching over 9 bases. Trimming cost V 5 bases and J 2 bases; bases outside gene matches: 6. Germline-derived CDR1 and CDR2 are KGHSH and LQKENI. This CDR3 comprises 15 residues. CDR3 residues: CASSSETGGQETQYF. CDR3 in DNA: TGTGCCAGCTCATCAGAGACAGGGGGTCAAGAGACCCAGTACTTC.